This T cell receptor (beta chain) was identified during a study of cytomegalovirus exposure and HLA in healthy donors. The study, taken as a whole, reports: The study had only CMV serostatus as immune exposure information. The authors judged a highly shared variant cluster likely a sequencing artifact. Near-uniform donor sequencing depth was presumed by presence/absence analyses. Later analysis associated a missense DCLRE1C variant with TCR beta V- and J-gene trimming.

The PCR employed 60 Vbeta primers together with 13 Jbeta primers. Sequenced by immunoSEQ multiplex PCR; TCRdb stores in-frame clones only, minus some. The table includes about 210,000 clones, around 80% detected once. Points on this clone: The antigen is undetermined.

Input material: PBMCs. This receptor was obtained from a man between 40 and 49 years old in good health and CMV-seropositive.

CDR3 nucleotides: TGTGCCAGCAGCTTATGGTCAGGGGACACAGATACGCAGTATTTT. Amino acid sequence: CASSLWSGDTDTQYF. The chain combines TRBV5-4 with TRBJ2-3, with a weak D call TRBD1 (6 bases). CDR3 size: 15 residues. V was clipped by 2 bases and J by 2 bases, with 12 bases between them. CDR1 and CDR2 (germline): SGHNT, YYREEE (reference sequence). The whole variable domain, remainder taken from reference TRBV5-4 and TRBJ2-3, is ETGVTQSPTHLIKTRGQQVTLRCSSQSGHNTVSWYQQALGQGPQFIFQYYREEENGRGNFPPRFSGLQFPNYSSELNVNALELDDSALYLCASSLWSGDTDTQYFGPGTRLTVL.